The 15 T cell receptor beta chains below come from one sample, sequenced in a study of blood T cell repertoires in COVID-19. Produced via immunoSEQ multiplex PCR; TCRdb's table is partial and in-frame only. The top ten clones hold approximately 4.2% of a sample with under 150,000 clones, approximately 87% of them seen once. Sequencing was done on a sample of peripheral blood. The source of these receptors is a woman in her forties with acute or convalescent COVID-19.

This clone was counted between two and nine times. The chain carries TRBV6-5 and TRBJ1-4; D is possibly TRBD1 (6 bases). V lost 3 bases to trimming and J lost 8 bases, with 16 bases between them. The CDR3 spans 15 residues. Per germline, CDR1 MNHEY and CDR2 SVGAGI. For the CDR3, the DNA is TGTGCCAGCAGTTATTCGGGACAAGGAAGCGAAAAACTGTTTTTT. It translates to CASSYSGQGSEKLFF.

In regard to this clone: This sample also contains other DNA sequences that code for the same CDR3. The gene calls are TRBV7-9 and TRBJ1-1, with 11 bases aligning to TRBD1. Trimming at V came to 3 bases and at J to 3 bases, leaving 0 bases not matched to a gene. CDR3 size: 14 residues. CDR1 is SEHNR, CDR2 FQNEAQ, per germline (reference sequence). The CDR3 DNA is TGTGCCAGCAGCTTGGGACAGGGGGACACTGAAGCTTTCTTT. It yields the protein CASSLGQGDTEAFF. Looking up the rest from reference TRBV7-9 and TRBJ1-1 gives the full variable domain: DTGVSQNPRHKITKRGQNVTFRCDPISEHNRLYWYRQTLGQGPEFLTYFQNEAQLEKSRLLSDRFSAERPKGSFSTLEIQRTEQGDSAMYLCASSLGQGDTEAFFGQGTRLTVV.

The rearrangement uses TRBV19 and TRBJ2-7; TRBD1 matches 9 bases. The J segment lost 5 bases and the V segment lost 6 bases, leaving 8 bases of the junction unmatched. CDR1 LNHDA and CDR2 SQIVND come from the germline V gene (reference sequence). The CDR3 contains 14 residues. The CDR3 bases are TGTGCCAGTAGAGGACAGGGGATCGTCCACGAGCAGTACTTC. Its protein is CASRGQGIVHEQYF.

V is TRBV21-1 and J is TRBJ2-7; the D segment call TRBD1 is taken from the table without a DNA check. TRBV21-1 is termed a pseudogene. This CDR3 region has 16 residues. CDR3 nucleotide sequence: TGTGCCAGCAGCAAAGTGGGCAGGGCTTTTCCCTACGAGCAGTACTTC. It translates to CASSKVGRAFPYEQYF.

This clone was seen just once. The chain is built from TRBV10-3 and TRBJ2-3; maybe TRBD1 (5 bases). Trimming removed 9 bases at V and 0 bases at J, with 7 bases between. Looked up from germline, CDR1 is ENHRY and CDR2 is SYGVKD. The CDR3 has 12 amino acids. CDR3 region: CAIGASTDTQYF. DNA of the CDR3: TGTGCCATTGGGGCTAGCACAGATACGCAGTATTTT.

The chain combines TRBV6-2 or TRBV6-3 with TRBJ1-6; 10 bases align to TRBD1. The germline CDR1 and CDR2 sequences are MNHEY and SVGEGT. With V trimmed by 5 bases and J by 10 bases, 8 bases remained unmatched. The length of the CDR3 is 15 residues. The chain's CDR3 is CASSTGQGVLSPLHF. CDR3 DNA sequence: TGTGCCAGCAGTACCGGACAGGGGGTCTTGTCACCCCTCCACTTT.

This clone was seen a handful of times. This chain joins TRBV5-1 and TRBJ2-7, with a tentative D call TRBD1 (5 bases). The CDR3 spans 14 residues. The V end lost 2 bases, the J end lost 3 bases, and 12 bases lay between the germline ends. CDR1 and CDR2 from the germline V gene are SGHRS and YFSETQ. The CDR3 here is CASSFMTAFYEQYF. CDR3 nucleotides: TGCGCCAGCAGCTTCATGACAGCCTTCTACGAGCAGTACTTC.

This clone was seen a single time. J is TRBJ1-1 and V is TRBV5-1, with TRBD1 identical over 12 bases. V lost 10 bases, J lost 5 bases, and 6 bases stayed unmatched. The germline CDR1 and CDR2 sequences are SGHRS and YFSETQ. The CDR3 covers 13 residues. The CDR3 spells CASGQGAGTEAFF. The CDR3 nucleotides read TGCGCCTCGGGACAGGGGGCGGGGACTGAAGCTTTCTTT.

This CDR3 is CASSPGRGPEQYF. Written as DNA, the CDR3 is TGTGCCAGCTCACCTGGCAGGGGGCCCGAGCAGTACTTC. The chain is built from TRBV18 and TRBJ2-7; 8 nucleotides align to TRBD1. This CDR3 spans 13 amino acids. Unmatched junction bases numbered 4, after V lost 3 bases and J lost 6 bases. Germline V gives CDR1 KGHSH, CDR2 LQKENI.

This clone was detected once. The V and J genes are TRBV27 and TRBJ2-3, with 11 bases aligning to TRBD2. The germline V gene encodes CDR1 MNHEY and CDR2 SMNVEV (reference sequence). Trimming at V came to 7 bases and at J to 3 bases, leaving 12 bases not matched to a gene. The CDR3 has 17 residues. Here the CDR3 reads CASIDRPGTSGTDTQYF. Written as DNA, the CDR3 is TGTGCCAGCATCGACCGCCCAGGGACTAGCGGTACAGATACGCAGTATTTT.

The genes are TRBV15 and TRBJ1-2; D perhaps matches TRBD1 (5 bases). The CDR3 consists of 17 residues. CDR1 is LNHNV and CDR2 is YYDKDF in the germline V gene (reference sequence). V dropped 0 bases and J dropped 2 bases, with 16 bases sitting between them. CDR3 coding DNA: TGTGCCACCAGCAGAGATAAGGGGCAGGGAAAGAACTATGGCTACACCTTC. Amino acids: CATSRDKGQGKNYGYTF.

J is TRBJ1-1 and V is TRBV2, with no clear D. The CDR3 has 14 amino acids. Trimming shortened V by 1 base and J by 1 base, and 7 bases separated the two germline ends. The germline V gene has CDR1 SNHLY and CDR2 FYNNEI. The CDR3 bases are TGTGCCAGCAGTGAAGTAGTCACGAACACTGAAGCTTTCTTT. Its translation is CASSEVVTNTEAFF.

This chain links TRBV7-6 with TRBJ2-5; D may be TRBD1 (6 bases). Germline CDR1 is SGHVS and CDR2 is FNYEAQ. Trimming removed 4 bases at V and 1 base at J, with 16 bases between. CDR3 length: 16 residues. CDR3 DNA sequence: TGTGCCAGCAGCTCCCAGCCGACAGGAGTCCAAGAGACCCAGTACTTC. This codes for CASSSQPTGVQETQYF. The variable domain in full, completed from reference TRBV7-6 and TRBJ2-5, reads GAGVSQSPRYKVTKRGQDVALRCDPISGHVSLYWYRQALGQGPEFLTYFNYEAQQDKSGLPNDRFSAERPEGSISTLTIQRTEQRDSAMYRCASSSQPTGVQETQYFGPGTRLLVL.

The V and J genes are TRBV5-6 and TRBJ1-1; TRBD1 agrees at 10 bases. Germline V CDR1 and CDR2: SGHDT, YYEEEE. With 4 bases clipped from V and 1 base from J, the junction kept 4 bases outside the gene matches. The CDR3 extends over 15 amino acids. The CDR3 sequence is CASSPRQGANTEAFF. CDR3 DNA: TGTGCCAGCAGCCCACGACAGGGGGCGAACACTGAAGCTTTCTTT.

V gene TRBV4-1 combines with J gene TRBJ1-1; weak D call: TRBD1 (5 bases). Germline V gives CDR1 MGHRA, CDR2 YSYEKL. CDR3 length: 15 amino acids. Trimming stripped 2 bases from V and 7 bases from J, with 17 bases between. This CDR3 reads CASSQSGGYGSEAFF. In nucleotides, the CDR3 is TGCGCCAGCAGCCAATCGGGGGGGTATGGGAGTGAAGCTTTCTTT.